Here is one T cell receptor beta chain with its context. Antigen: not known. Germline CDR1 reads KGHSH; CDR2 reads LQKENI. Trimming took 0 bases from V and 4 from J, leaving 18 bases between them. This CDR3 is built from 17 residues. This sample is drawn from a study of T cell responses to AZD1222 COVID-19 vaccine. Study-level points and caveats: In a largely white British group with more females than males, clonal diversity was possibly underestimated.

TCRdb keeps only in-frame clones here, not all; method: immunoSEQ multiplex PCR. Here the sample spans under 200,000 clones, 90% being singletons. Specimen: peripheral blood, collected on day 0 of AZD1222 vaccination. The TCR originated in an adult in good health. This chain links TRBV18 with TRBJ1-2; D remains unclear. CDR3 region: CASSPPRGREATYGYTF. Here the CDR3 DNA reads TGTGCCAGCTCACCACCCCGCGGAAGGGAGGCTACCTATGGCTACACCTTC.